This TCR beta chain was retrieved from a study of T cell responses to AZD1222 COVID-19 vaccine. General study findings and limits: Receipt of two AZD1222 doses was followed by a rise in Spike-specific TCR breadth and depth. Researchers report vaccine-associated CD4 TCRs spanning spike, with dominance at 160-218 and 743-854. In a largely white British group with more females than males, clonal diversity was possibly underestimated.

Comment on this clone: Its target is unknown.

Sequenced by immunoSEQ multiplex PCR; TCRdb stores in-frame clones only, minus some. The repertoire consists of around 150,000 clones, with 91% occurring once and the leading ten covering 7% to 9%. V lost 5 bases, J lost 2 bases, and 2 bases stayed unmatched. CDR1 and CDR2 (germline): SGHTA, FQGNSA. There are 15 residues in the CDR3. The TCR originated in an adult who received the MenACWY meningococcal vaccine as a control. The chain joins TRBV7-2 to TRBJ2-7, with 14 nucleotides matching TRBD2. Sequenced here: peripheral blood, sampled 28 days after the second dose of the MenACWY control vaccine. The CDR3 DNA follows: TGTGCCAGCAGCGAGACTAGCGGGAGGGCCTACGAGCAGTACTTC. Protein product: CASSETSGRAYEQYF.